This is a list of T cell receptor beta chains from one sample in a study of control samples from healthy donors and cancer patients. Method: immunoSEQ multiplex PCR; TCRdb's copy keeps in-frame clones and lacks some. The data hold some 130,000 clones, with 80% to 95% observed a single time. Sequenced material: blood. The receptors derive from a young man in good health. Each CDR3 is given with its conserved first and last residue. The order of the fields is J gene, D gene, V gene, clone size, CDR3 protein, CDR3 DNA. A D gene is named only where the DNA matches it firmly. The size entry is marked missing in some rows and otherwise reads once, few, many or a size class.

j_gene: TRBJ1-4
d_gene: .
v_gene: TRBV4-1
abundance: .
CDR3aa: CASSHQGSNEKLFF
CDR3nt: TGCGCCAGCAGCCATCAGGGTTCTAATGAAAAACTGTTTTTT

j_gene: TRBJ2-1
d_gene: .
v_gene: TRBV5-8
abundance: .
CDR3aa: CASSLGTASWDEQFF
CDR3nt: TGTGCCAGCAGCTTGGGGACAGCCAGCTGGGATGAGCAGTTCTTC

j_gene: TRBJ2-5
d_gene: TRBD2
v_gene: TRBV6-5
abundance: .
CDR3aa: CASSSSGTRETQYF
CDR3nt: TGTGCCAGCAGCTCGTCCGGGACTAGAGAGACCCAGTACTTC

j_gene: TRBJ1-2
d_gene: .
v_gene: TRBV5-4
abundance: .
CDR3aa: CASSWLEGFGYTF
CDR3nt: TGTGCCAGCAGCTGGCTTGAAGGGTTTGGCTACACCTTC

j_gene: TRBJ2-2
d_gene: TRBD2
v_gene: TRBV5-1
abundance: .
CDR3aa: CASSLTVLAGGTGELFF
CDR3nt: TGCGCCAGCAGCTTGACAGTCCTAGCGGGAGGAACCGGGGAGCTGTTTTTT

j_gene: TRBJ1-1
d_gene: .
v_gene: TRBV7-3
abundance: .
CDR3aa: CASSQGLGTEAFF
CDR3nt: TGTGCCAGCAGCCAAGGATTAGGCACTGAAGCTTTCTTT

j_gene: TRBJ2-1
d_gene: TRBD2
v_gene: TRBV19
abundance: .
CDR3aa: CASSIGSPSGSRNEQFF
CDR3nt: TGTGCCAGTAGTATAGGATCCCCTAGCGGGAGTAGGAATGAGCAGTTCTTC

j_gene: TRBJ2-5
d_gene: .
v_gene: TRBV29-1
abundance: .
CDR3aa: CSVELAHLQETQYF
CDR3nt: TGCAGCGTTGAACTAGCGCACTTACAAGAGACCCAGTACTTC

j_gene: TRBJ1-5
d_gene: TRBD1
v_gene: TRBV19
abundance: .
CDR3aa: CASSIEAGGSYSNQPQHF
CDR3nt: TGTGCCAGTAGTATAGAGGCAGGGGGCAGTTATAGCAATCAGCCCCAGCATTTT

j_gene: TRBJ1-1
d_gene: TRBD1
v_gene: TRBV5-4
abundance: .
CDR3aa: CASSLQGDTEAFF
CDR3nt: TGTGCCAGCAGCTTGCAGGGGGACACTGAAGCTTTCTTT

j_gene: TRBJ2-1
d_gene: .
v_gene: TRBV7-3
abundance: .
CDR3aa: CASSLGPSSYNEQFF
CDR3nt: TGTGCCAGCAGCTTAGGACCGAGCTCCTACAATGAGCAGTTCTTC

j_gene: TRBJ2-1
d_gene: TRBD2
v_gene: TRBV24-1
abundance: .
CDR3aa: CATSDPGLAGVYEQFF
CDR3nt: TGTGCCACCAGTGACCCAGGACTAGCGGGAGTCTATGAGCAGTTCTTC

j_gene: TRBJ1-3
d_gene: .
v_gene: TRBV10-3
abundance: .
CDR3aa: CAISEGAGNTIYF
CDR3nt: TGTGCCATCAGTGAAGGCGCTGGAAACACCATATATTTT

j_gene: TRBJ2-5
d_gene: TRBD2
v_gene: TRBV24-1
abundance: .
CDR3aa: CATSDPGLAGYGKETQYF
CDR3nt: TGTGCCACCAGTGATCCCGGACTAGCGGGATATGGGAAAGAGACCCAGTACTTC

j_gene: TRBJ2-7
d_gene: TRBD1
v_gene: TRBV6-1
abundance: .
CDR3aa: CASSELGAGGNQYF
CDR3nt: TGTGCCAGCAGTGAATTGGGGGCAGGGGGAAATCAGTACTTC

j_gene: TRBJ2-3
d_gene: .
v_gene: TRBV11-3
abundance: .
CDR3aa: CASSVGWSTDTQYF
CDR3nt: TGTGCCAGCAGCGTCGGGTGGAGCACAGATACGCAGTATTTT

j_gene: TRBJ1-2
d_gene: .
v_gene: TRBV5-1
abundance: .
CDR3aa: CASSRGTDPNYGYTF
CDR3nt: TGCGCCAGCAGCCGTGGGACGGACCCGAACTATGGCTACACCTTC

j_gene: TRBJ2-3
d_gene: TRBD2
v_gene: TRBV7-3
abundance: .
CDR3aa: CASSLGGSGSADTQYF
CDR3nt: TGTGCCAGCAGCTTAGGGGGTAGCGGGAGCGCAGATACGCAGTATTTT

j_gene: TRBJ1-6
d_gene: .
v_gene: TRBV30
abundance: .
CDR3aa: CAWSGGPSSPLHF
CDR3nt: TGTGCCTGGAGTGGGGGCCCAAGTTCACCCCTCCACTTT

j_gene: TRBJ1-1
d_gene: .
v_gene: TRBV12-3/TRBV12-4
abundance: .
CDR3aa: CAIETLNTEAFF
CDR3nt: TGTGCCATCGAGACTTTGAACACTGAAGCTTTCTTT

j_gene: TRBJ2-3
d_gene: TRBD2
v_gene: TRBV6-1
abundance: .
CDR3aa: CASNLPTSGRDTQYF
CDR3nt: TGTGCCAGCAATCTGCCGACTAGCGGGAGGGATACGCAGTATTTT

j_gene: TRBJ2-3
d_gene: .
v_gene: TRBV18
abundance: .
CDR3aa: CASSPSHSDSDTQYF
CDR3nt: TGTGCCAGCTCACCGTCCCATAGCGATTCAGATACGCAGTATTTT

j_gene: TRBJ1-6
d_gene: .
v_gene: TRBV28
abundance: once
CDR3aa: CAGGGGLNSPLHF
CDR3nt: TGTGCCGGAGGCGGGGGTCTTAATTCACCCCTCCACTTT

j_gene: TRBJ1-5
d_gene: .
v_gene: TRBV19
abundance: .
CDR3aa: CASSTGGRLGNQPQHF
CDR3nt: TGTGCCAGTAGCACGGGGGGAAGACTGGGCAATCAGCCCCAGCATTTT

j_gene: TRBJ1-2
d_gene: TRBD1
v_gene: TRBV6-5
abundance: once
CDR3aa: CASVTGGSNYGYTF
CDR3nt: TGTGCCAGCGTCACAGGGGGATCTAACTATGGCTACACCTTC

j_gene: TRBJ2-7
d_gene: .
v_gene: TRBV4-1
abundance: .
CDR3aa: CASSQGDGVYEQYF
CDR3nt: TGCGCCAGCAGCCAAGGGGACGGAGTCTACGAGCAGTACTTC